Sequencing of this TCR beta chain was carried out in a study of cytomegalovirus exposure and HLA in healthy donors. The PCR contained 60 Vbeta and 13 Jbeta primers. Measured with immunoSEQ multiplex PCR; TCRdb has only the in-frame clones, and not every one. The table includes some 130,000 clones, about 81% detected once. Trimming took off 2 bases at V and 6 bases at J, with 17 bases between the two ends. The germline gives CDR1 KGHSH, CDR2 LQKENI. The CDR3 runs 15 residues. The specimen was PBMCs. The TCR was taken from a man aged 25-45 years in good health and CMV-seronegative. The genes are TRBV18 and TRBJ2-7; D unresolved. The CDR3, as DNA: TGTGCCAGCTCACCAGGTATAGCCGGCCTGGGCGAGCAGTACTTC. This sequence encodes CASSPGIAGLGEQYF.